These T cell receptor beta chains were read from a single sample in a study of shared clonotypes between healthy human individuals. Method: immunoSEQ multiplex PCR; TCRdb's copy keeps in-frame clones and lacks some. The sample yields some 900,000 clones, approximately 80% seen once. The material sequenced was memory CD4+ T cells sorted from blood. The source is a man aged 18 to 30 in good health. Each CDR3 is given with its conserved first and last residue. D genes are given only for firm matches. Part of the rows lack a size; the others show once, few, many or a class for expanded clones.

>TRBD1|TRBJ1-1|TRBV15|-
TGTGCCACCAGCAGAGGGGACAGGGGGGTGTCCGGTGTGAGGGAAGCTTTCTTT
CATSRGDRGVSGVREAFF
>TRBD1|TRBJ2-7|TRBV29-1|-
TGCAGCGTTGAAGAGGGTGGACAGGGTTCCTACGAGCAGTACTTC
CSVEEGGQGSYEQYF
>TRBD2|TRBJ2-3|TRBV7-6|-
TGTGCCAGCAGCTTAGGACTAGCGACTAGCACAGATACGCAGTATTTT
CASSLGLATSTDTQYF
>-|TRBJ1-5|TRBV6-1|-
TGTGCCAGCAGGCTGTATAGCAATCAGCCCCAGCATTTT
CASRLYSNQPQHF
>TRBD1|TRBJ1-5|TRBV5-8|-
TGTGCCAGCAGCTTGAAGGGGGCCATGGACAGGCCTAGCAATCAGCCCCAGCATTTT
CASSLKGAMDRPSNQPQHF
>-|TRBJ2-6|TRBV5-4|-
TGTGCCAGCAGCCCGGATTCTTCCTACTCTGGGGCCAACGTCCTGACTTTC
CASSPDSSYSGANVLTF
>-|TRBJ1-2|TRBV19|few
TGTGCCAGTAGTCCTTCACTACCTAATGGCTACACCTTC
CASSPSLPNGYTF
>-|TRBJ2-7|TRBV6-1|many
TGTGCCAGCAGACCCACAGGGTACGAGCAGTACTTC
CASRPTGYEQYF
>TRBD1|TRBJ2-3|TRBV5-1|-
TGCGCCAGCAGCTTACGGACAGGAAGCACAGATACGCAGTATTTT
CASSLRTGSTDTQYF
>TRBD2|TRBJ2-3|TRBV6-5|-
TGTGCCAGCAGTTATTGGACTAGCGGGTTGTCAGATACGCAGTATTTT
CASSYWTSGLSDTQYF
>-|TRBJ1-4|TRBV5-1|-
TGCGCCAGCAGCTTGGCGGGGGCAGGGGAAAAACTGTTTTTT
CASSLAGAGEKLFF
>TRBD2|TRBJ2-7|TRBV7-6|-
TGTGCCAGCAGCCCCCTAGCGGGAGGGCCGGGCTACGAGCAGTACTTC
CASSPLAGGPGYEQYF